This TCR beta chain is from a study of shared clonotypes between healthy human individuals. For this clone: Its antigen is as yet unknown.

Regarding the study as a whole: How much donors shared clonotypes was expected to be affected by sequencing depth.

The run depth of the assay was deep. Several immunoSEQ plates received, in even portions, the genomic DNA of each subset. Sequenced by immunoSEQ multiplex PCR; TCRdb stores in-frame clones only, minus some. The sample yields over 850,000 clones, approximately 80% seen once. This TCR was sampled from a man younger than 30 in good health. Some clones in this sample may be carry-over from other donors' samples. The sample was memory CD4+ T cells from PBMCs. Sample subset: CD45RA-negative fraction.

The CDR3 sequence: CASSERGARYNEQFF. For the CDR3, the DNA is TGTGCCAGCAGCGAGAGAGGGGCGCGGTACAATGAGCAGTTCTTC. The gene calls are TRBV5-8 and TRBJ2-1; D is possibly TRBD1 or TRBD2 (5 bases each). Between the trimmed V and J ends, which lost 4 bases and 4 bases, there was a span of 15 bases. Germline V lookup: CDR1 SGHTS, CDR2 YDEGEE. This CDR3 is 15 amino acids long.